The sequence of this TCR beta chain was determined in a study of neurological immune-mediated disorders. In regard to this clonotype: Its antigen remains unknown.

As for the cDNA, it was generated by 5'RACE with 10-nucleotide random UMIs. TCRdb ran MiXCR on the 5' RACE reads and lists one entry per CDR3 protein. The repertoire holds around 33,000 distinct CDR3 sequences, 20% to 25% seen once, with roughly 27% in the top ten. 1 million sorted CD4+ or CD8+ T cells made each library. Overall study results and limits: Expanded clones shared no CDR3 amino acid sequences across subjects, suggesting private repertoires in all groups.

The CDR3 loop spans 17 amino acids. The V segment lost 0 bases and the J segment 4 bases; nucleotides outside the gene matches: 9. Germline V lookup: CDR1 DFQATT, CDR2 SNEGSKA (reference sequence). The chain carries TRBV20-1 and TRBJ2-3; 11 bases map to TRBD2. Sequenced material: CD4+ T cells from blood. The receptor was derived from a man aged 45 to 65 with HTLV-1-associated myelopathy (HAM/TSP). As DNA, the CDR3 is TGCAGTGCTAGAGATCTGCGACTAGCGGGGACGGCAGATACGCAGTATTTT. It specifies CSARDLRLAGTADTQYF.